These 23 T cell receptor beta chains share one sample of origin, sequenced in a study of blood T cell repertoires in COVID-19. The protocol was immunoSEQ multiplex PCR, while the TCRdb copy is restricted to in-frame clones and leaves out a portion. The sample holds some 150,000 clones, about 87% seen once. Sequencing was performed on peripheral blood. These receptors all stem from a woman in her fifties or sixties with acute or convalescent COVID-19.

The chain employs TRBV9 and TRBJ2-7; 10 nucleotides align to TRBD1. The CDR3 covers 15 residues. CDR1 and CDR2 (germline): SGDLS, YYNGEE. V shed 0 bases and J 4 bases; nucleotides not matched to a gene: 4. The CDR3 DNA follows: TGTGCCAGCAGCGTAGGGACAGGGGGTATGTACGAGCAGTACTTC. Translating it yields CASSVGTGGMYEQYF. The full variable domain, with the rest looked up from reference TRBV9 and TRBJ2-7, is DSGVTQTPKHLITATGQRVTLRCSPRSGDLSVYWYQQSLDQGLQFLIQYYNGEERAKGNILERFSAQQFPDLHSELNLSSLELGDSALYFCASSVGTGGMYEQYFGPGTRLTVT.

CDR3: CASSEWPGGSKNIQYF. The DNA of the CDR3 is TGTGCCAGCAGTGAATGGCCAGGGGGAAGTAAAAACATTCAGTACTTC. The gene calls are TRBV6-1 and TRBJ2-4, with 7 bases lining up with TRBD1. The junction had 8 bases not matched to a gene; V was cut back by 2 bases and J by 4 bases. The CDR3 contains 16 residues. CDR1 and CDR2 from the germline V gene are MNHNS and SASEGT.

This clone showed up just a few times. This chain joins TRBV3-1 (or the pseudogene TRBV3-2) and TRBJ2-2, with D tentatively TRBD2 (5 bases). Per germline, CDR1 LGHDT and CDR2 YNNKEL (reference sequence). V was trimmed by 0 bases and J by 0 bases, leaving 20 bases between them. The CDR3 spans 20 residues. In nucleotides, the CDR3 is TGTGCCAGCAGCCAAGATCCTCCCTCGGACCGGAGGCCGAACACCGGGGAGCTGTTTTTT. This sequence encodes CASSQDPPSDRRPNTGELFF.

V is TRBV6-6 and J is TRBJ1-1, with D maybe TRBD1 (6 bases). The CDR3 runs 13 residues. Germline assignment: CDR1 MNHNY and CDR2 SVGAGI (reference sequence). V lost 11 bases, J lost 4 bases, and 17 bases lay in between. In DNA, the CDR3 is TGTGCCGCCAACAGGGAGGGAGTCACTGAAGCTTTCTTT. Translating gives CAANREGVTEAFF.

This clone was recorded a few times. The chain employs TRBV5-1 and TRBJ1-2; D remains unclear. V was pared by 4 bases and J by 2 bases, with 9 bases between. The CDR3 is 13 residues long. The germline gives CDR1 SGHRS, CDR2 YFSETQ. CDR3 sequence reads: CASSTGNNYGYTF. For the CDR3, the DNA is TGCGCCAGCAGCACCGGGAACAACTATGGCTACACCTTC. Looking up the rest from reference TRBV5-1 and TRBJ1-2 gives the full variable domain: KAGVTQTPRYLIKTRGQQVTLSCSPISGHRSVSWYQQTPGQGLQFLFEYFSETQRNKGNFPGRFSGRQFSNSRSEMNVSTLELGDSALYLCASSTGNNYGYTFGSGTRLTVV.

The chain recombines TRBV10-2 with TRBJ1-4; D may be TRBD1 (5 bases). The CDR3 consists of 14 residues. The germline gives CDR1 WSHSY, CDR2 SAAADI. V shed 4 bases and J shed 4 bases, with 10 bases lying between them. CDR3 DNA: TGCGCCAGCAGTGCGGTGGGGGGTAATGAAAAACTGTTTTTT. Translated: CASSAVGGNEKLFF.

The gene calls are TRBV5-1 and TRBJ1-1; 7 bases fit TRBD1. With 4 bases clipped from V and 5 bases from J, the junction kept 11 bases outside the gene matches. The CDR3 consists of 15 residues. Germline CDR1 is SGHRS and CDR2 is YFSETQ. The CDR3 sequence is CASSNTGVGSTEAFF. The CDR3, as DNA: TGCGCCAGCAGCAACACAGGGGTAGGAAGTACTGAAGCTTTCTTT. Complete variable domain (other parts from reference TRBV5-1 and TRBJ1-1): KAGVTQTPRYLIKTRGQQVTLSCSPISGHRSVSWYQQTPGQGLQFLFEYFSETQRNKGNFPGRFSGRQFSNSRSEMNVSTLELGDSALYLCASSNTGVGSTEAFFGQGTRLTVV.

This clone was detected only once. The chain carries TRBV15 and TRBJ2-7; TRBD1 might be the D (6 bases). The germline gives CDR1 LNHNV, CDR2 YYDKDF (reference sequence). CDR3 length: 14 residues. V shed 0 bases and J shed 7 bases, with 13 bases lying between them. The CDR3 coding sequence is TGTGCCACCAGCAGAGATTTGGGGGCGCGGGAGCAGTACTTC. Translation gives CATSRDLGAREQYF.

This chain joins TRBV19 and TRBJ1-1; a weak D match, TRBD1 (5 bases). The ends were cut back, 4 bases at V and 5 bases at J, with 17 bases in the middle. CDR1 LNHDA and CDR2 SQIVND come from the germline V gene (reference sequence). The length of the CDR3 is 15 residues. In nucleotides, the CDR3 is TGTGCCAGTAGTAGAAATTGGCAGGGAGGGACTGAAGCTTTCTTT. Translating it yields CASSRNWQGGTEAFF.

V usage is TRBV4-3 and J usage is TRBJ2-7, with 9 bases matching TRBD2. Germline V gene sequence: CDR1 LGHNA, CDR2 YSLEER. With V trimmed by 1 base and J by 3 bases, 4 bases remained unmatched. The CDR3 runs 15 residues. This CDR3 reads CASSQGLSGGYEQYF. The CDR3 bases are TGCGCCAGCAGCCAAGGGCTTAGCGGGGGCTACGAGCAGTACTTC.

This clone was detected once. The DNA for the CDR3 is TGTGCCAGCAGCGCATTCACTAGCGGGGGCTACGAGCAGTACTTC. Residues: CASSAFTSGGYEQYF. The genes are TRBV5-6 and TRBJ2-7, with 11 bases lining up with TRBD2. CDR1 and CDR2 (germline): SGHDT, YYEEEE. With 4 bases clipped from V and 3 bases from J, the junction kept 6 bases outside the gene matches. The CDR3 totals 15 residues.

The chain links TRBV14 to TRBJ1-4; D is perhaps TRBD1 (6 bases). This CDR3 region has 12 residues. V was cut by 4 bases and J by 8 bases, with 8 bases left in between. Germline V CDR1 and CDR2: SGHDN, FVKESK. The CDR3: CASSPQGEKLFF. CDR3 DNA: TGTGCCAGCAGCCCCCAGGGGGAAAAACTGTTTTTT.

This chain links TRBV5-5 with TRBJ2-1; 13 bases line up with TRBD2. The CDR3 consists of 15 residues. The V segment lost 0 bases and the J segment 7 bases; nucleotides outside the gene matches: 1. Germline CDR1 SGHKS, CDR2 YYEKEE (reference sequence). CDR3 bases: TGTGCCAGCAGCTTGGGGACTAGCGGGAGAAATGAGCAGTTCTTC. Its protein is CASSLGTSGRNEQFF.

The chain recombines TRBV30 with TRBJ1-2; possible D gene TRBD1, 6 bases. The V end lost 0 bases, the J end lost 8 bases, and 19 bases lay between the germline ends. Germline assignment: CDR1 GTSNPN and CDR2 SVGIG (reference sequence). This CDR3 has 15 residues. The CDR3 sequence: CAWSVKDRTLSGYTF. CDR3 nucleotides: TGTGCCTGGAGTGTAAAAGACAGGACCTTATCGGGCTACACCTTC. The full variable domain, completed using reference TRBV30 and TRBJ1-2, is SQTIHQWPATLVQPVGSPLSLECTVEGTSNPNLYWYRQAAGRGLQLLFYSVGIGQISSEVPQNLSASRPQDRQFILSSKKLLLSDSGFYLCAWSVKDRTLSGYTFGSGTRLTVV.

V gene TRBV12-5 combines with J gene TRBJ1-1, with TRBD1 identical over 9 bases. J gave up 5 bases and V 5 bases, and 9 bases lay outside the gene matches. This CDR3 contains 15 residues. Germline assignment: CDR1 LGHNT and CDR2 FRNRAP. The CDR3 here is CASGALQGARTEAFF. CDR3 coding DNA: TGTGCTAGTGGTGCTTTACAGGGGGCGCGGACTGAAGCTTTCTTT.

This sequence joins TRBV19 and TRBJ1-4, with 7 bases aligning to TRBD1. There are 14 residues in the CDR3. The V gene's germline CDR1 is LNHDA and CDR2 SQIVND (reference sequence). J lost 8 bases, V lost 6 bases, and 9 bases had no gene match. In nucleotides, the CDR3 is TGTGCCAGTAGCCAGACAGGGAGGAACGAAAAACTGTTTTTT. Translated, it gives CASSQTGRNEKLFF.

This clone was observed a handful of times. The chain couples TRBV24-1 to TRBJ2-2, with TRBD1 as a possible D gene (5 bases). Germline V gene data show CDR1 as KGHDR and CDR2 as SFDVKD. This CDR3 is built from 15 residues. The germline V and J ends were trimmed by 3 bases and 4 bases, with 11 bases remaining between them. The CDR3 DNA reads TGTGCCACCAGTGATGCAGGGAATCCCACCGGGGAGCTGTTTTTT. Translated, it gives CATSDAGNPTGELFF.

Remarks on this clone: The junction and the germline gene differ at one end; a read error may be behind it. The chain is built from TRBV2 and TRBJ2-7, with D unclear. The CDR3 is made up of 12 amino acids. Looked up from germline, CDR1 is SNHLY and CDR2 is FYNNEI. The CDR3 sequence is CASINMATTYSF. The CDR3 region has the DNA TGTGCCAGCATTAATATGGCGACAACATACTCCTTC. Complete variable domain (other parts from reference TRBV2 and TRBJ2-7): EPEVTQTPSHQVTQMGQEVILRCVPISNHLYFYWYRQILGQKVEFLVSFYNNEISEKSEIFDDQFSVERPDGSNFTLKIRSTKLEDSAMYFCASINMATTYSFGPGTRLTVT.

The chain joins TRBV5-1 to TRBJ1-3, with D perhaps matching TRBD1 (5 bases). CDR1 is SGHRS and CDR2 is YFSETQ in the germline V gene. Trimming cost V 3 bases and J 0 bases, with 10 bases left between them. This CDR3 spans 15 amino acids. The CDR3 region has the DNA TGCGCCAGCAGCTCTTGGGGGGTCTCTGGAAACACCATATATTTT. Protein product: CASSSWGVSGNTIYF.

The chain carries TRBV6-5 and TRBJ2-1; 11 nucleotides agree with TRBD1. This CDR3 has 16 residues. The V gene's germline CDR1 is MNHEY and CDR2 SVGAGI. The V and J ends lost 3 bases and 6 bases, in that order; junction bases with no gene match: 7. CDR3 region: CASSYQPGQGGNEQFF. The CDR3 nucleotides read TGTGCCAGCAGTTATCAACCGGGACAGGGGGGCAATGAGCAGTTCTTC.

This clone was counted once. This sequence joins TRBV6-2 or TRBV6-3 and TRBJ2-2, with TRBD2 as a possible D gene (6 bases). From germline, CDR1 is MNHEY and CDR2 SVGEGT. Deletions cut 2 bases from V and 0 bases from J, with 13 bases between. There are 17 residues in the CDR3. CDR3 loop: CASSYGPEGSNTGELFF. CDR3 bases: TGTGCCAGCAGTTACGGACCGGAGGGTTCGAACACCGGGGAGCTGTTTTTT.

The V call is TRBV4-2, the J call TRBJ1-5; D is ambiguous. Germline CDR1 and CDR2: LGHNA and YNFKEQ. With 1 base removed from V and 0 bases from J, the gap between germline ends came to 7 bases. This CDR3 contains 15 residues. CDR3 DNA sequence: TGTGCCAGCAGCCAAGCGGGAAATAGCAATCAGCCCCAGCATTTT. It yields the protein CASSQAGNSNQPQHF.

The chain employs TRBV13 and TRBJ2-2, with 7 positions matching TRBD1. Germline V lookup: CDR1 PRHDT, CDR2 FYEKMQ (reference sequence). V trimming: 5 bases; J trimming: 7 bases; junction bases outside the gene matches: 7. CDR3 size: 14 residues. CDR3 in DNA: TGTGCCAGCAGCCCCACAGGGGTGGTCGGGGAGCTGTTTTTT. Its protein product is CASSPTGVVGELFF.